Presented here are 25 T cell receptor beta chains from one specimen sequenced in a study of blood T cell repertoires in COVID-19. This table comes from immunoSEQ multiplex PCR, and its TCRdb copy is limited to in-frame clones, with some not included. The sample carries tens of thousands of clones, 70% to 90% recorded once. Sequencing input: peripheral blood. These TCRs come from a woman in her fifties or sixties with active COVID-19.

This rearrangement joins TRBV6-5 to TRBJ1-5; a possible D gene is TRBD1 (6 bases). V was shortened by 5 bases and J by 0 bases, with 8 bases between the two germline ends. The germline gives CDR1 MNHEY, CDR2 SVGAGI. There are 14 residues in the CDR3. CDR3 in amino acids: CASSRQVSNQPQHF. The DNA for the CDR3 is TGTGCCAGCAGTAGACAGGTTAGCAATCAGCCCCAGCATTTT.

The table lists this clone with a count of one. CDR3 DNA sequence: TGTGCCAGCAGCTCCGAGCATACCGGGACAGGGAACACCGGGGAGCTGTTTTTT. Translating gives CASSSEHTGTGNTGELFF. This chain links TRBV7-3 with TRBJ2-2, with 8 bases aligning to TRBD1. The CDR3 covers 18 residues. Germline values: CDR1 SGHTA, CDR2 FQGTGA. V shed 4 bases and J 1 base; nucleotides not matched to a gene: 11.

This clone was picked up one time. The chain employs TRBV7-2 and TRBJ1-1; a possible D gene is TRBD1 (6 bases). Trimming left V 4 bases short and J 2 bases short, with 17 bases between. Germline V CDR1 and CDR2: SGHTA, FQGNSA. The CDR3 contains 16 residues. The CDR3 protein is CASSSLGAGANTEAFF. The DNA for the CDR3 is TGTGCCAGCAGCTCCTTAGGGGCAGGGGCCAACACTGAAGCTTTCTTT. The complete variable domain, with remaining parts taken from reference TRBV7-2 and TRBJ1-1, reads GAGVSQSPSNKVTEKGKDVELRCDPISGHTALYWYRQSLGQGLEFLIYFQGNSAPDKSGLPSDRFSAERTGGSVSTLTIQRTQQEDSAVYLCASSSLGAGANTEAFFGQGTRLTVV.

This clone has a handful of counts. The gene calls are TRBV11-2 and TRBJ2-7; tentatively, D is TRBD2 (7 bases). Between the trimmed V and J ends, which lost 5 bases and 0 bases, there was a span of 17 bases. The CDR3 sequence is 16 residues long. CDR1 is SGHAT, CDR2 FQNNGV, per germline. The CDR3: CASSILGGGSSYEQYF. The CDR3 coding sequence is TGTGCCAGCAGCATATTAGGGGGGGGAAGCTCCTACGAGCAGTACTTC.

This chain connects TRBV6-2 or TRBV6-3 to TRBJ2-6; TRBD1 agrees at 8 bases. Germline assignment: CDR1 MNHEY and CDR2 SVGEGT. The length of the CDR3 is 17 residues. Germline trimming cut 0 bases from V and 2 bases from J; bases unmatched to any gene: 3. CDR3 amino acids: CASSYSKTGAGANVLTF. CDR3 coding DNA: TGTGCCAGCAGTTACTCGAAGACAGGGGCTGGGGCCAACGTCCTGACTTTC.

This chain joins TRBV5-4 and TRBJ2-1, with 15 nucleotides matching TRBD2. The ends lost 8 bases at V and 7 bases at J; junction bases unmatched: 1. This CDR3 has 13 amino acids. Germline CDR1 and CDR2: SGHNT and YYREEE (reference sequence). As DNA, the CDR3 is TGTGCCAGTGGACTAGCGGGGGGGAATGAGCAGTTCTTC. This gives the protein CASGLAGGNEQFF.

The V and J genes are TRBV2 and TRBJ1-2; D is ambiguous. Germline CDR1 reads SNHLY; CDR2 reads FYNNEI. V lost 6 bases and J lost 1, with 21 bases in between. There are 17 residues in the CDR3. Written as DNA, the CDR3 is TGTGCCAGCAGCCCCTTCCAAGACACAAGTTTTAACTATGGCTACACCTTC. It encodes CASSPFQDTSFNYGYTF.

The chain employs TRBV5-1 and TRBJ2-2; 9 bases align to TRBD2. Germline V lookup: CDR1 SGHRS, CDR2 YFSETQ. V lost 5 bases, J lost 3 bases, and 8 bases stayed unmatched. This CDR3 comprises 16 residues. The CDR3 region is CASSPKRGADTGELFF. DNA of the CDR3: TGCGCCAGCAGTCCAAAGCGGGGGGCGGACACCGGGGAGCTGTTTTTT.

This clone was recorded once. The V call is TRBV5-1, the J call TRBJ2-4, with a tentative D call TRBD1 (5 bases). The CDR3 is 14 residues long. Germline CDR1 SGHRS, CDR2 YFSETQ. V was pared by 1 base and J by 6 bases, with 11 bases between. CDR3 protein: CASSLQGPRNIQYF. The DNA of the CDR3 is TGCGCCAGCAGCTTGCAGGGTCCCCGAAACATTCAGTACTTC.

The chain links TRBV19 to TRBJ1-3; TRBD1 agrees at 11 bases. CDR1 is LNHDA and CDR2 is SQIVND in the germline V gene (reference sequence). J gave up 6 bases and V 6 bases, and 10 bases lay outside the gene matches. The CDR3 extends over 16 amino acids. The CDR3 spells CASSPLRTGGINTIYF. CDR3 nucleotides: TGTGCCAGTAGCCCTCTGCGGACAGGGGGCATAAACACCATATATTTT.

This chain uses TRBV6-5 with TRBJ2-3, with 8 bases identical to TRBD1. The CDR3 has 14 residues. J was trimmed by 8 bases and V by 5 bases; bases with no gene match: 9. From germline, CDR1 is MNHEY and CDR2 SVGAGI. The CDR3 reads CASSRRAQGATQYF. The CDR3 nucleotides are TGTGCCAGCAGTCGGCGGGCCCAGGGGGCTACGCAGTATTTT.

The chain uses TRBV4-3 and TRBJ2-6, with 8 bases matching TRBD1. CDR3 length: 19 amino acids. Trimming took 0 bases from V and 0 from J; bases not matched to a gene: 7. CDR1 is LGHNA, CDR2 YSLEER, per germline. CDR3 sequence: CASSQEVPQGASGANVLTF. The DNA of the CDR3 is TGCGCCAGCAGCCAAGAGGTCCCCCAGGGGGCCTCTGGGGCCAACGTCCTGACTTTC.

This chain links TRBV24-1 with TRBJ2-1; 8 positions agree with TRBD2. The J segment lost 0 bases and the V segment lost 3 bases, leaving 3 bases of the junction unmatched. Germline-derived CDR1 and CDR2 are KGHDR and SFDVKD. This CDR3 comprises 16 residues. The CDR3 sequence is CATSDPSGGSYNEQFF. The CDR3 region has the DNA TGTGCCACCAGTGATCCCAGCGGGGGCTCCTACAATGAGCAGTTCTTC.

The V call is TRBV5-1, the J call TRBJ2-1, with 10 nucleotides matching TRBD2. The CDR3 spans 16 residues. The germline V gene has CDR1 SGHRS and CDR2 YFSETQ. V dropped 4 bases and J dropped 8; count of bases not matched to a gene: 12. The CDR3 protein is CASSRPRLAGVDEQFF. The CDR3 DNA reads TGCGCCAGCAGCCGGCCACGGCTAGCGGGGGTTGATGAGCAGTTCTTC.

V is TRBV10-3 and J is TRBJ2-5; D remains unclear. CDR1 and CDR2 from the germline V gene are ENHRY and SYGVKD. V was clipped by 3 bases and J by 2 bases, with 7 bases between them. CDR3 length equals 13 residues. In DNA form, the CDR3 reads TGTGCCATCAGTGATTTCGCGCAAGAGACCCAGTACTTC. Translated, it gives CAISDFAQETQYF.

The V gene is TRBV6-5, the J gene TRBJ2-2; 16 bases fit TRBD2. The V segment lost 9 bases and the J segment 6 bases; nucleotides outside the gene matches: 1. Germline V lookup: CDR1 MNHEY, CDR2 SVGAGI. The CDR3 runs 14 residues. DNA for the CDR3: TGTGCCAGGGGACTAGCGGGGGGGCCCGGGGAGCTGTTTTTT. This codes for CARGLAGGPGELFF.

The chain couples TRBV7-2 to TRBJ2-5; possibly TRBD1 for D (5 bases). Trimming removed 1 base from V and 5 bases from J, with 14 bases in between. Germline CDR1 reads SGHTA; CDR2 reads FQGNSA. This CDR3 is 15 amino acids long. The CDR3 protein is CASSLVARVGETQYF. The DNA for the CDR3 is TGTGCCAGCAGCTTAGTCGCCAGGGTGGGGGAGACCCAGTACTTC.

The chain's CDR3 is CAVLAGGETQYF. The CDR3 region has the DNA TGTGCCGTTTTAGCGGGCGGGGAGACCCAGTACTTC. V is TRBV10-3 and J is TRBJ2-5; 7 bases are shared with TRBD2. CDR1 and CDR2 (germline): ENHRY, SYGVKD. V shed 11 bases, J shed 5 bases, and the junction held 8 bases outside the gene matches. This CDR3 region has 12 residues.

The chain joins TRBV30 to TRBJ2-1; no definite D call. The germline V gene has CDR1 GTSNPN and CDR2 SVGIG (reference sequence). Trimming left V 3 bases short and J 5 bases short, with 17 bases between. CDR3 length equals 15 residues. CDR3 amino acids: CAWSPGLAPNNEQFF. The CDR3 region has the DNA TGTGCCTGGAGCCCCGGGTTGGCTCCTAACAATGAGCAGTTCTTC.

This sequence joins TRBV7-9 and TRBJ1-6, with 8 bases fitting TRBD1. V gave up 5 bases and J gave up 5 bases; unmatched junction bases: 5. The CDR3 runs 15 residues. The germline V gene has CDR1 SEHNR and CDR2 FQNEAQ (reference sequence). DNA of the CDR3: TGTGCCAGCAGCGTAACAGGGGGTCATAATTCACCCCTCCACTTT. Translated, it gives CASSVTGGHNSPLHF.

The chain carries TRBV5-1 and TRBJ1-1, with D hard to call. The germline V gene has CDR1 SGHRS and CDR2 YFSETQ. The V gene lost 6 bases and the J gene lost 8 bases, with 11 bases spanning the gap. The CDR3 is 11 amino acids. CDR3 DNA: TGCGCCAGCAATTCTAATCAAGAAGCTTTCTTT. It translates to CASNSNQEAFF.

The chain joins TRBV6-4 to TRBJ2-1; 10 nucleotides line up with TRBD2. This CDR3 has 15 amino acids. J gave up 4 bases and V 3 bases, and 3 bases lay outside the gene matches. Germline V lookup: CDR1 MRHNA, CDR2 SNTAGT. CDR3 region: CASSETSGEYNEQFF. CDR3 coding DNA: TGTGCCAGCAGTGAAACTAGCGGGGAGTACAATGAGCAGTTCTTC.

The V and J genes are TRBV3-1 (or the pseudogene TRBV3-2) and TRBJ2-1, with TRBD2 matching over 7 bases. The germline CDR1 and CDR2 sequences are LGHDT and YNNKEL (reference sequence). V gave up 3 bases and J gave up 15 bases; unmatched junction bases: 14. The CDR3 loop spans 14 amino acids. Here the CDR3 DNA reads TGTGCCAGCAGCCAGGGGGGGGTTGCGGGGAAGTTGTTCTTC. Translating gives CASSQGGVAGKLFF.

The V gene is TRBV11-1, the J gene TRBJ2-1; D may be TRBD1 (6 bases). Trimming took off 3 bases at V and 13 bases at J, with 10 bases between the two ends. Germline loops: CDR1 SGHAT, CDR2 FQDESV (reference sequence). The CDR3 totals 11 residues. The CDR3 DNA reads as TGTGCCAGCAGCTTGACAGGAGCCCAGTTCTTC. It yields the protein CASSLTGAQFF.

This chain links TRBV4-1 with TRBJ2-5; 10 nucleotides line up with TRBD2. CDR3 size: 16 residues. The V segment lost 4 bases and the J segment 1 base; nucleotides outside the gene matches: 6. From germline, CDR1 is MGHRA and CDR2 YSYEKL. The CDR3 sequence is CASSLIAGGPQETQYF. The DNA of the CDR3 is TGCGCCAGCAGCCTCATAGCGGGGGGACCCCAAGAGACCCAGTACTTC.